The source of this TCR beta chain is a study of cytomegalovirus exposure and HLA in healthy donors. The PCR made use of 60 Vbeta and 13 Jbeta primers. Libraries were prepared by immunoSEQ multiplex PCR; TCRdb keeps only in-frame clonotypes and omits some of them. The sample contains approximately 150,000 clones, nearly 80% of which appear only once. Concerning this clone itself: The antigen is unknown.

J gave up 1 base and V 9 bases, and 5 bases lay outside the gene matches. The CDR3 sequence is 13 residues long. Germline V gives CDR1 LNHDA, CDR2 SQIVND (reference sequence). Whole-study results and caveats: According to reports, the classifier identified cytomegalovirus status with high specificity and sensitivity. In an earlier analysis, productive rearrangement rates for most beta V segments clustered near 87% or 30%.

The sequence derives from a male donor in good health and CMV-seronegative. The J gene is TRBJ1-1, the V gene TRBV19, with TRBD1 matching over 7 bases. The specimen was PBMCs. CDR3 sequence: CASRGTQNTEAFF. DNA of the CDR3: TGTGCCAGCAGGGGGACACAGAACACTGAAGCTTTCTTT.